The 2 T cell receptor beta chains in this list originate from one sample, sequenced in a study of CD8+ T cells in alopecia areata. Reverse transcription of extracted RNA yielded cDNA, which provided the sequencing template. Sequenced by immunoSEQ multiplex PCR; TCRdb stores in-frame clones only, minus some. The data contain fewer than 200,000 clones, around 60% of them singletons. Sequences were derived from CD4+ T cells sorted from blood, sampled at week 0. These receptors originate from a human donor with alopecia areata.

The J gene is TRBJ2-3, the V gene TRBV5-1, with D possibly being TRBD1 (6 bases). Germline values: CDR1 SGHRS, CDR2 YFSETQ. The CDR3 sequence is 16 residues long. The V end lost 1 base, the J end lost 0 bases, and 12 bases lay between the germline ends. The CDR3 region is CASSLRARGSTDTQYF. The CDR3 DNA reads as TGCGCCAGCAGCTTGCGGGCCAGGGGTAGCACAGATACGCAGTATTTT.

This clone was seen a few times. The chain combines TRBV6-1 with TRBJ2-1; D may be TRBD2 (5 bases). V lost 7 bases, J lost 0 bases, and 7 bases lay in between. CDR1 is MNHNS and CDR2 is SASEGT in the germline V gene. The CDR3 sequence is 13 residues long. CDR3 sequence reads: CASKRSSYNEQFF. The CDR3 nucleotides are TGTGCCAGCAAGCGGAGCTCCTACAATGAGCAGTTCTTC.